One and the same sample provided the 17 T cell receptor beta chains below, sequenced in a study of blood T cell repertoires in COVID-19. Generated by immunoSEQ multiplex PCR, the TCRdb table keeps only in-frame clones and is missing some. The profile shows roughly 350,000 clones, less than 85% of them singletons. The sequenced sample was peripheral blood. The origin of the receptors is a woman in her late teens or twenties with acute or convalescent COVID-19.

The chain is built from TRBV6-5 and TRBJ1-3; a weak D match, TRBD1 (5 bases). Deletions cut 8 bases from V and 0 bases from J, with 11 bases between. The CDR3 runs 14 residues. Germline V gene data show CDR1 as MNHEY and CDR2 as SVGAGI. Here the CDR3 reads CASGGVLSGNTIYF. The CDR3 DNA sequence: TGTGCCAGCGGGGGGGTCCTCTCTGGAAACACCATATATTTT.

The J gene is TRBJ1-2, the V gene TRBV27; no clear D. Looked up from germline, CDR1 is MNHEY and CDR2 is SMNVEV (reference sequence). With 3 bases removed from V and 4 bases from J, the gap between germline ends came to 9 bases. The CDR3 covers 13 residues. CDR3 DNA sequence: TGTGCCAGCAGTTTTGGGCAGACCTATGGCTACACCTTC. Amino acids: CASSFGQTYGYTF.

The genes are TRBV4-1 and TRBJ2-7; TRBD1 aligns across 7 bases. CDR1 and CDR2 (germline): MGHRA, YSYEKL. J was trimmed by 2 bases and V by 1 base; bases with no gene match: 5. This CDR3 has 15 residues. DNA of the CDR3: TGCGCCAGCAGCCAAGCCGGACAGGCAGCCTACGAGCAGTACTTC. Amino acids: CASSQAGQAAYEQYF.

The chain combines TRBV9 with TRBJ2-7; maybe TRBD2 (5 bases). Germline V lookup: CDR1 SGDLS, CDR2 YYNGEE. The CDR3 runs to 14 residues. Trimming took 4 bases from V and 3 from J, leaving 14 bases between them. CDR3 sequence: CASSPYGEGYEQYF. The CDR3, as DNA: TGTGCCAGCAGCCCTTACGGCGAGGGCTACGAGCAGTACTTC.

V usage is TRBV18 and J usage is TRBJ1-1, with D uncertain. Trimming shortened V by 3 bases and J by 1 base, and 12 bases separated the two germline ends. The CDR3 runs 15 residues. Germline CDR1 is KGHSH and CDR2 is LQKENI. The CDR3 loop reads CASSPEFPGNTEAFF. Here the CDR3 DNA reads TGTGCCAGCTCACCCGAGTTCCCGGGGAACACTGAAGCTTTCTTT.

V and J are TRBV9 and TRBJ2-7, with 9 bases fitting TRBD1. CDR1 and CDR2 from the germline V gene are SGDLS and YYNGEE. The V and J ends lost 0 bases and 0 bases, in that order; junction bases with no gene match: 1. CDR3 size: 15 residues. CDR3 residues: CASSVEGQGSYEQYF. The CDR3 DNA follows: TGTGCCAGCAGCGTAGAGGGACAGGGCTCCTACGAGCAGTACTTC.

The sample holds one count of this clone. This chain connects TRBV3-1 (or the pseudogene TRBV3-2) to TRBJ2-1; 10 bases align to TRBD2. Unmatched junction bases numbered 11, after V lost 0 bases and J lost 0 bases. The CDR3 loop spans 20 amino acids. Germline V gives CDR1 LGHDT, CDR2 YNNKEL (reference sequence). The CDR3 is CASSQDWGLAPSNSYNEQFF. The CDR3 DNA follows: TGTGCCAGCAGCCAAGATTGGGGACTAGCGCCTTCCAACTCCTACAATGAGCAGTTCTTC.

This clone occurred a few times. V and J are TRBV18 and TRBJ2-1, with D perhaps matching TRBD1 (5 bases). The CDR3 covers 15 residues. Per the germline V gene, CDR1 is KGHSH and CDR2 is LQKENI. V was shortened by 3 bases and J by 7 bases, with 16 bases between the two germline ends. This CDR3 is CASSPKRVGDNEQFF. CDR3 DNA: TGTGCCAGCTCACCTAAAAGAGTAGGGGATAATGAGCAGTTCTTC. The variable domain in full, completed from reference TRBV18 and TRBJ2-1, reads NAGVMQNPRHLVRRRGQEARLRCSPMKGHSHVYWYRQLPEEGLKFMVYLQKENIIDESGMPKERFSAEFPKEGPSILRIQQVVRGDSAAYFCASSPKRVGDNEQFFGPGTRLTVL.

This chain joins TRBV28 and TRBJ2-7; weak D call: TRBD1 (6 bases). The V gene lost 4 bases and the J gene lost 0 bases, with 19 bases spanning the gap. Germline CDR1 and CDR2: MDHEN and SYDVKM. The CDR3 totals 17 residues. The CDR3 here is CASSSLHVGHPSYEQYF. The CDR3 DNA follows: TGTGCCAGCAGTTCCCTCCACGTGGGACACCCCTCCTACGAGCAGTACTTC.

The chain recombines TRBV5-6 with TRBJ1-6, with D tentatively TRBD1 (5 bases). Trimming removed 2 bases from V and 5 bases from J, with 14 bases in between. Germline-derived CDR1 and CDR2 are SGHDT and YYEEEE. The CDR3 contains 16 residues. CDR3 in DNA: TGTGCCAGCAGCTTAGCCGCCGGGGGTAATAATTCACCCCTCCACTTT. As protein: CASSLAAGGNNSPLHF. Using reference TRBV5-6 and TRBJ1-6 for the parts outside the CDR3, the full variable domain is DAGVTQSPTHLIKTRGQQVTLRCSPKSGHDTVSWYQQALGQGPQFIFQYYEEEERQRGNFPDRFSGHQFPNYSSELNVNALLLGDSALYLCASSLAAGGNNSPLHFGNGTRLTVT.

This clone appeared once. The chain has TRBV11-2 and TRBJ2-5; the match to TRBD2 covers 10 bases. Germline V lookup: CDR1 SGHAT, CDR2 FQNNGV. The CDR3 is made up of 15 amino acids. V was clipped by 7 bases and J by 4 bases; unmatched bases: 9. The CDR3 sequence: CASILSGGAGETQYF. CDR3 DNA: TGTGCCAGCATCCTAAGCGGGGGGGCGGGAGAGACCCAGTACTTC.

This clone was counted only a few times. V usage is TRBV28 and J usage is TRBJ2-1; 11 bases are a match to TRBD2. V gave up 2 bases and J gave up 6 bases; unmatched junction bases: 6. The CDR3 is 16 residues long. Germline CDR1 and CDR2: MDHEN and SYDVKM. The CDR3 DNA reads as TGTGCCAGCAGTTTAGGGCTAGCGGGGGGTATCAATGAGCAGTTCTTC. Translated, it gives CASSLGLAGGINEQFF.

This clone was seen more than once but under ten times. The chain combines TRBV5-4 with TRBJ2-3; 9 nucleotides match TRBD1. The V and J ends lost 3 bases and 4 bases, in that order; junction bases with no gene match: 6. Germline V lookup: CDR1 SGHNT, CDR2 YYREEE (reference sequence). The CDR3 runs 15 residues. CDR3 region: CASSSPGQGADTQYF. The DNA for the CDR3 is TGTGCCAGCAGCTCCCCGGGACAGGGTGCAGATACGCAGTATTTT.

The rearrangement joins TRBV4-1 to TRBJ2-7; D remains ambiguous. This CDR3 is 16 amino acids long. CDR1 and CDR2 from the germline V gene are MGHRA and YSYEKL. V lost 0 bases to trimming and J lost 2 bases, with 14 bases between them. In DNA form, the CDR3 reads TGCGCCAGCAGCCAAGATCACCCCGGAGCCACCTACGAGCAGTACTTC. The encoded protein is CASSQDHPGATYEQYF.

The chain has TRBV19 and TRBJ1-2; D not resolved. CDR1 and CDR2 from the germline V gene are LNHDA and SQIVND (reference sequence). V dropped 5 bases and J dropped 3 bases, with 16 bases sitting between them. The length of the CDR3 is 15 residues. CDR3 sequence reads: CASSATGSVDYGYTF. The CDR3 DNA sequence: TGTGCCAGTAGTGCCACGGGGTCGGTAGACTATGGCTACACCTTC.

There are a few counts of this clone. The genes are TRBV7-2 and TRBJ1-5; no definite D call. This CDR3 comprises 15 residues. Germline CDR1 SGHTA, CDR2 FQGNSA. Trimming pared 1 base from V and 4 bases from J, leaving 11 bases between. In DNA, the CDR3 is TGTGCCAGCAGCTTAGTCCGAGTCGATAATCAGCCCCAGCATTTT. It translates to CASSLVRVDNQPQHF.

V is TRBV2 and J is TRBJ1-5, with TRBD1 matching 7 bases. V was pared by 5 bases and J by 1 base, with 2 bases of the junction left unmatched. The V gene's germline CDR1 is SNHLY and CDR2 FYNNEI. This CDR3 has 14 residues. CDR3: CASSPQGSNQPQHF. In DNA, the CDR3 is TGTGCCAGCAGTCCACAGGGGAGCAATCAGCCCCAGCATTTT.